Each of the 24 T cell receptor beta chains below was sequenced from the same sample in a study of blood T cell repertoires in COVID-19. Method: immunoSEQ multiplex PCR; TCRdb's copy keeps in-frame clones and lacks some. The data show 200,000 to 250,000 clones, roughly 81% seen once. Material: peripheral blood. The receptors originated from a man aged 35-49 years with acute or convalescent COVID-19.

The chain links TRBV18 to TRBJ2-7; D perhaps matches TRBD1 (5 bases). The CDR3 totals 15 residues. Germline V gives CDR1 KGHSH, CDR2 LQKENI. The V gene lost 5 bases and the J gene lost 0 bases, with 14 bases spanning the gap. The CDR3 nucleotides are TGTGCCAGCTCATCCGACAGAAGTACCTCCTACGAGCAGTACTTC. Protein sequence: CASSSDRSTSYEQYF.

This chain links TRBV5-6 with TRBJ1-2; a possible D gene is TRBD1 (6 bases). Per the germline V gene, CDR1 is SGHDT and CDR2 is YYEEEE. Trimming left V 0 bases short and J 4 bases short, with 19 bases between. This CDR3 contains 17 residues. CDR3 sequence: CASSLGLGDISFYGYTF. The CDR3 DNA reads TGTGCCAGCAGCTTGGGTTTAGGGGACATATCCTTCTATGGCTACACCTTC.

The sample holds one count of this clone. The CDR3 bases are TGTGCCAGCTCACCACGGGCAGACACTGAAGCTTTCTTT. Protein sequence: CASSPRADTEAFF. The chain carries TRBV18 and TRBJ1-1; the D is unclear. The CDR3 spans 13 residues. Germline CDR1 and CDR2: KGHSH and LQKENI. V was trimmed by 1 base and J by 3 bases, leaving 6 bases between them.

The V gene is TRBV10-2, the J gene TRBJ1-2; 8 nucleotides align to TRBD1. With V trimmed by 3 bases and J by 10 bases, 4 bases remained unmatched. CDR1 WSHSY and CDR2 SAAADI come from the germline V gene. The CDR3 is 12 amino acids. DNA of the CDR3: TGCGCCAGCAGTGATCCGGACAGGGACTACACCTTC. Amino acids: CASSDPDRDYTF.

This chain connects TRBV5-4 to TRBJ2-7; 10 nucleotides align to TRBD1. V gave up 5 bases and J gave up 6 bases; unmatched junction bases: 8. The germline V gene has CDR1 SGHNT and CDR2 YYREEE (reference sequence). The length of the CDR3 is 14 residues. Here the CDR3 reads CASSLGTGVSEQYF. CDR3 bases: TGTGCCAGCAGTTTAGGGACAGGGGTTAGCGAGCAGTACTTC.

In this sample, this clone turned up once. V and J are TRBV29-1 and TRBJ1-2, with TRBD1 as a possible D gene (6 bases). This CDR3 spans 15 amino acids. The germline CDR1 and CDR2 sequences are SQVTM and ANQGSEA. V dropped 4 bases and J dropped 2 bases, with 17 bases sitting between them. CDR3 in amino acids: CSVGTLAGENYGYTF. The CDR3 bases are TGCAGCGTTGGTACCTTGGCAGGGGAAAACTATGGCTACACCTTC.

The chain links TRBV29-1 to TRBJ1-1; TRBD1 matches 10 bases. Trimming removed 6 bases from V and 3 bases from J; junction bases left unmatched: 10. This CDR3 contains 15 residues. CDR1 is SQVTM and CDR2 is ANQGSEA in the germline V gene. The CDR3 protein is CSVIGDRGPYTEAFF. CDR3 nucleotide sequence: TGCAGCGTGATTGGGGACAGGGGACCTTACACTGAAGCTTTCTTT.

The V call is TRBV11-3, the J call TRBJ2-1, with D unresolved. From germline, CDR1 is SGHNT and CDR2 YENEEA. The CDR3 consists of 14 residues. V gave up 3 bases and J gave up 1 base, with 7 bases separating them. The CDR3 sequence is CASSLPGSYNEQFF. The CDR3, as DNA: TGTGCCAGCAGCTTGCCCGGGTCCTACAATGAGCAGTTCTTC.

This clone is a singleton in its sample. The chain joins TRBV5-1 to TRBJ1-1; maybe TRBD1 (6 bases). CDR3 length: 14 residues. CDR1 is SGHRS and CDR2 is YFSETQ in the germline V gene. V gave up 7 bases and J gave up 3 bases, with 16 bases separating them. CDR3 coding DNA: TGCGCCAGCGGGCGGGGGGGCGCCTACACTGAAGCTTTCTTT. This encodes CASGRGGAYTEAFF.

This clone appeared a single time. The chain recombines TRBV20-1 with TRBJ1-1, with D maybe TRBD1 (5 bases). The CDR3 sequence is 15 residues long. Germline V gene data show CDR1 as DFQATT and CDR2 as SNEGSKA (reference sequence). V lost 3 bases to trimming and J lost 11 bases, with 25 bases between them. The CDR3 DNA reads TGCAGTGCTAGTCTGAATTCCGGCCTTCGGGGGGAGGCTTTCTTT. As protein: CSASLNSGLRGEAFF.

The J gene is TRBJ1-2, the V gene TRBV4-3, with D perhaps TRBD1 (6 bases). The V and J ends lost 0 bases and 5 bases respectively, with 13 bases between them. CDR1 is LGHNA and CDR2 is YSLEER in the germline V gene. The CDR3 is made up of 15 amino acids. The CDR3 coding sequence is TGCGCCAGCAGCCAAGATAGGGGGTTGGGGTATGGCTACACCTTC. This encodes CASSQDRGLGYGYTF.

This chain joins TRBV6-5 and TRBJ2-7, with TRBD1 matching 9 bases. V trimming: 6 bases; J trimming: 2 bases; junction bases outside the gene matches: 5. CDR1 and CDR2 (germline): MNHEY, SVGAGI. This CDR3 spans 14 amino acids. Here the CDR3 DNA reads TGTGCCAGCAGAACCGGGACAGGGACCTACGAGCAGTACTTC. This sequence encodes CASRTGTGTYEQYF.

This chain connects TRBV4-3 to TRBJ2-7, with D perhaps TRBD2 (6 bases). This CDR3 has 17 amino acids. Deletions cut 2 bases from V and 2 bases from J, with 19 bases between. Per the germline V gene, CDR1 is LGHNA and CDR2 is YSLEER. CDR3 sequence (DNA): TGCGCCAGCAGCCAACGCCTTGCGGGGCCAACCACCTACGAGCAGTACTTC. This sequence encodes CASSQRLAGPTTYEQYF.

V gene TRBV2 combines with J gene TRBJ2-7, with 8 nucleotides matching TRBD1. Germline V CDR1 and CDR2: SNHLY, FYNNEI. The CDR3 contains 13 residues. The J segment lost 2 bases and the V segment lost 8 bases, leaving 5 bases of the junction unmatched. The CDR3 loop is CASVLDRAYEQYF. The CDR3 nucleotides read TGTGCCAGCGTCTTGGACAGGGCCTACGAGCAGTACTTC. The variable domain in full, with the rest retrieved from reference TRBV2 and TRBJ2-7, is EPEVTQTPSHQVTQMGQEVILRCVPISNHLYFYWYRQILGQKVEFLVSFYNNEISEKSEIFDDQFSVERPDGSNFTLKIRSTKLEDSAMYFCASVLDRAYEQYFGPGTRLTVT.

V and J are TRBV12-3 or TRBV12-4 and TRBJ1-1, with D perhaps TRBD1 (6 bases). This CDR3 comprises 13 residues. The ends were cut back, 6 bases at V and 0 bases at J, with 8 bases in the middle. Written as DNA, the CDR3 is TGTGCCAGCAGGACAGGCCTGAACACTGAAGCTTTCTTT. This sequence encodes CASRTGLNTEAFF.

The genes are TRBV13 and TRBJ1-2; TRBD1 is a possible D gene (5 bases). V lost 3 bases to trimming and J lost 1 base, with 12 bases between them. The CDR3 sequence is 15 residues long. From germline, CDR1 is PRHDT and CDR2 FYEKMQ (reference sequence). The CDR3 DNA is TGTGCCAGCAGCTTCAACCCGACAGTTAACTATGGCTACACCTTC. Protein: CASSFNPTVNYGYTF.

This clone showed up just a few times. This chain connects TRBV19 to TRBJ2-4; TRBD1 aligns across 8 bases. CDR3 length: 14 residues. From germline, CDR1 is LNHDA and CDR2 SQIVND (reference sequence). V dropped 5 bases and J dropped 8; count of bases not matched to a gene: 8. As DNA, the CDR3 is TGTGCCAGTAGTCTCGGACAGGGTATATACATTCAGTACTTC. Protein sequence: CASSLGQGIYIQYF.

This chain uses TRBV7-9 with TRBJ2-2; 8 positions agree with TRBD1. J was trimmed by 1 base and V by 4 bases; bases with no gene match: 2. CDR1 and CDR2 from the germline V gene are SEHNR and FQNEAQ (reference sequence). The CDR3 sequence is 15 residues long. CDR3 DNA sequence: TGTGCCAGCAGCTGGGGACAGGAGAACACCGGGGAGCTGTTTTTT. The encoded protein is CASSWGQENTGELFF.

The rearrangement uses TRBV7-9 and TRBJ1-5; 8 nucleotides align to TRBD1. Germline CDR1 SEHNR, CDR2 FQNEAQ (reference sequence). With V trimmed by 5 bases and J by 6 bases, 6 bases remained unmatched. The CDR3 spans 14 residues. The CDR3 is CASSDSDRAQPQHF. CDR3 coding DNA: TGTGCCAGCAGCGACTCGGACAGGGCTCAGCCCCAGCATTTT.

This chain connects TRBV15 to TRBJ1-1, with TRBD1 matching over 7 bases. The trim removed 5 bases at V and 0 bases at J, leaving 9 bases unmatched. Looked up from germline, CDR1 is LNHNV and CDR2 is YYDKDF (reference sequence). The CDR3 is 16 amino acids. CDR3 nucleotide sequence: TGTGCCACCAGCGGATTCCGGGGACAGCTGAACACTGAAGCTTTCTTT. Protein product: CATSGFRGQLNTEAFF. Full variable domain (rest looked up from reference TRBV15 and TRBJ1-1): DAMVIQNPRYQVTQFGKPVTLSCSQTLNHNVMYWYQQKSSQAPKLLFHYYDKDFNNEADTPDNFQSRRPNTSFCFLDIRSPGLGDTAMYLCATSGFRGQLNTEAFFGQGTRLTVV.

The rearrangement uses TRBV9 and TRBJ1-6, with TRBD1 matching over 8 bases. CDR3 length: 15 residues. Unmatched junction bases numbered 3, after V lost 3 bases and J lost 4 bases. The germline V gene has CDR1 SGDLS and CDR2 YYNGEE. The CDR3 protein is CASSGDRGYNSPLHF. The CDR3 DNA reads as TGTGCCAGCAGCGGAGACAGGGGTTATAATTCACCCCTCCACTTT. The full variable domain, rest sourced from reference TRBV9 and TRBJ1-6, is DSGVTQTPKHLITATGQRVTLRCSPRSGDLSVYWYQQSLDQGLQFLIQYYNGEERAKGNILERFSAQQFPDLHSELNLSSLELGDSALYFCASSGDRGYNSPLHFGNGTRLTVT.

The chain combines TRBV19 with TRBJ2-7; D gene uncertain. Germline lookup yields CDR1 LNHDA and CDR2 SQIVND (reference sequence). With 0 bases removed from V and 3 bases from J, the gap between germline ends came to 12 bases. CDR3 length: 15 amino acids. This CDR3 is CASSIDQWRIYEQYF. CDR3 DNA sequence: TGTGCCAGTAGTATAGATCAGTGGCGGATCTACGAGCAGTACTTC.

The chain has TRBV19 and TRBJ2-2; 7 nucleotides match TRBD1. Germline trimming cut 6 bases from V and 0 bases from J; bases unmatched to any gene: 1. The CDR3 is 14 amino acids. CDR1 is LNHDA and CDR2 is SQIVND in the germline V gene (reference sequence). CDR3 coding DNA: TGTGCCAGTAGCGGGACAGCGAACACCGGGGAGCTGTTTTTT. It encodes CASSGTANTGELFF.

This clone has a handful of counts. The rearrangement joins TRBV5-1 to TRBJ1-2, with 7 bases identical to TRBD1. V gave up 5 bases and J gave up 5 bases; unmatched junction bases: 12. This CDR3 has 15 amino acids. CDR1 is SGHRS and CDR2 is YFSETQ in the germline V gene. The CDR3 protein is CASSPDVGQKYGYTF. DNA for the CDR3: TGCGCCAGCAGTCCGGACGTGGGACAGAAATATGGCTACACCTTC.